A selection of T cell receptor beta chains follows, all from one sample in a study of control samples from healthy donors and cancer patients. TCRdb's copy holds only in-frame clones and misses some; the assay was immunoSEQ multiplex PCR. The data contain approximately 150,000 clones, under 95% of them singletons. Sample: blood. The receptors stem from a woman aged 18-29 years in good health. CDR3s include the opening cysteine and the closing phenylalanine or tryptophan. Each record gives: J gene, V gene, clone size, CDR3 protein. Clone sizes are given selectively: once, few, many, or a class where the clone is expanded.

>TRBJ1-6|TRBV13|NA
CASSLDAGGANSPLHF
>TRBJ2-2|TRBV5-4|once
CASSEVFTGELFF
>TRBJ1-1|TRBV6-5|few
CASVSRGGENTEAFF
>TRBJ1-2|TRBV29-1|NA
CSVEGQGYGYTF
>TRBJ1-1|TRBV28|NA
CASSPHEALSEAFF
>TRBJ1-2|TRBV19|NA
CASSYPPRDRGRVGYTF
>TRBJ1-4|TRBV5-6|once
CASSYLGAGGLEKLFF
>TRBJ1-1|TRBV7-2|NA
CASSPLGGLVNTEAFF
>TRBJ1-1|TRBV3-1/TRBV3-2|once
CASSRYRNTEAFF
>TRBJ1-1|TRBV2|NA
CARLNTEAFF
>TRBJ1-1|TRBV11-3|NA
CASSLDLTGGAFF
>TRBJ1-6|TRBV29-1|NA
CSVGTDYNSPLHF
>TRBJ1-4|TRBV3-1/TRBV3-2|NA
CASSQGGDRVGLFF
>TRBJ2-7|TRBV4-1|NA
CASSQYHGTYLSYEQYF
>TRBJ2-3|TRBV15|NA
CATSRPGTGRHTQYF
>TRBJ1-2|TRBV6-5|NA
CASSPKGADPYGYTF
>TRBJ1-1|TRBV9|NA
CASSASGDPDTEAFF
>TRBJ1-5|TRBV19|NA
CASSVQAGQEHF
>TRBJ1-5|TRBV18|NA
CASSPGQDQPQHF
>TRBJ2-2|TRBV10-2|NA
CASSEFLGQGVLDTGELFF
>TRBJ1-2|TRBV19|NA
CASSQSPPGGANYGYTF
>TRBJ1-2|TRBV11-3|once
CASSLGSRFGYTF
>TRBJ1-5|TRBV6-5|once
CASRATGRNQPQHF
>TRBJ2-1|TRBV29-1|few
CSVYGIGHNEQFF
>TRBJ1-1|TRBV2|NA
CASSGQGVNTEAFF
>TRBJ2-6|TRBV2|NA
CASSADRAGANVLTF
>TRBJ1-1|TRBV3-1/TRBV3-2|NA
CASSRDRGSEAFF
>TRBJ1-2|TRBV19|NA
CASEIQGTNYGYTF